Sequencing of this TCR beta chain was carried out in a study of cytomegalovirus exposure and HLA in healthy donors. Study-wide results and limits: Three CMV-associated chains were confirmed in vitro to be specific for CMV antigens. When analyzed later, the rates of TCR association showed variation by HLA locus, with DRB1 the most and HLA-C the fewest.

The PCR contained 60 Vbeta and 13 Jbeta primers. TCRdb's copy holds only in-frame clones and misses some; the assay was immunoSEQ multiplex PCR. The sample holds 200,000 to 250,000 clones, roughly four fifths seen once. This CDR3 has 15 amino acids. Germline V gene lookup returns CDR1 SGHDT and CDR2 YYEEEE. The J segment lost 3 bases and the V segment lost 4 bases, leaving 8 bases of the junction unmatched. Details on this clone: The antigen remains undetermined.

This receptor was obtained from a woman aged 40 to 50 in good health and CMV-seronegative. Source material: PBMCs. V is TRBV5-6 and J is TRBJ2-7, with TRBD1 identical over 9 bases. The CDR3 sequence: CASSPTGGAFYEQYF. The CDR3 nucleotides read TGTGCCAGCAGCCCCACAGGGGGCGCGTTCTACGAGCAGTACTTC.